A selection of T cell receptor beta chains follows, all from one sample in a study of T-cell reconstitution after alpha-beta-depleted transplantation in children. Each CDR3 protein is one row after TCRdb ran MiXCR on the PCR reads. The table shows around 480,000 distinct CDR3 sequences, with approximately 30% occurring only once. The input for sequencing was PBMCs from the stem cell graft donor, taken from the stem cell graft. These TCRs come from a human donor who donated a stem cell graft to a child with aplastic anemia. The CDR3 runs from the conserved cysteine through the conserved F or W. D genes are given only for firm matches. Clone size is not always given. Where it is, it says once, few, many or a class for expanded clones.

TRBV28	-	TRBJ1-1	-	CASRPTGTHTEAFF	TGTGCCAGCAGACCCACGGGGACGCACACTGAAGCTTTCTTT
TRBV29-1	-	TRBJ2-1	few	CSVDPGAVNPEQFF	TGCAGCGTTGATCCAGGGGCGGTTAATCCTGAGCAGTTCTTC
TRBV28	-	TRBJ1-1	-	CASESMNTEAFF	TGTGCCAGCGAGAGCATGAACACTGAAGCTTTCTTT
TRBV18	TRBD1	TRBJ1-5	-	CASSPMTGDYQPQHF	TGTGCCAGCTCACCAATGACAGGGGATTACCAGCCCCAGCATTTT
TRBV3-1	TRBD2	TRBJ2-1	few	CASSQELGVAGGISYNEQFF	TGTGCCAGCAGCCAAGAATTGGGGGTAGCGGGAGGTATCTCCTACAATGAGCAGTTCTTC
TRBV12-3/TRBV12-4	-	TRBJ2-2	-	CASSTEWTGGELFF	TGTGCCAGCAGTACAGAATGGACCGGCGGGGAGCTGTTTTTT
TRBV9	-	TRBJ2-7	-	CASSVAPGPYEQYF	TGTGCCAGCAGCGTAGCTCCCGGGCCGTACGAGCAGTACTTC
TRBV6-1	-	TRBJ2-3	-	CASGPKTDTQYF	TGTGCCAGCGGCCCTAAAACAGATACGCAGTATTTT
TRBV28	-	TRBJ2-1	few	CASSPRASSYNEQFF	TGTGCCAGCAGTCCCCGAGCTAGCTCCTACAATGAGCAGTTCTTC
TRBV7-2	-	TRBJ2-2	once	CASSLYSGQNTGELFF	TGTGCCAGCAGCTTATACAGCGGACAGAACACCGGGGAGCTGTTTTTT
TRBV11-2	-	TRBJ2-2	-	CASSLDMRAHRTGELFF	TGTGCCAGCAGCTTAGATATGAGGGCTCACCGCACCGGGGAGCTGTTTTTT
TRBV5-1	TRBD1	TRBJ1-5	many	CASSPRGGNQPQHF	TGTGCCAGCAGTCCCAGGGGGGGCAATCAGCCCCAGCATTTT
TRBV20-1	-	TRBJ2-1	-	CSARGGGGEQFF	TGCAGTGCTAGGGGTGGGGGCGGTGAGCAGTTCTTC
TRBV6-2/TRBV6-3	-	TRBJ1-1	few	CASSYEGHTEAFF	TGTGCCAGCAGTTACGAGGGGCACACTGAAGCTTTCTTT
TRBV5-1	TRBD2	TRBJ2-3	-	CASSLSVLAGITDTQYF	TGCGCCAGCAGCTTGTCAGTCCTAGCGGGAATAACAGATACGCAGTATTTT
TRBV7-9	-	TRBJ1-1	few	CASSLGPAEAFF	TGTGCCAGCAGCTTAGGTCCTGCTGAAGCTTTCTTT
TRBV7-2	-	TRBJ2-7	few	CASSTGTTYEQYF	TGTGCCAGCAGCACCGGGACAACCTACGAGCAGTACTTC
TRBV11-2	-	TRBJ2-3	-	CASSLTRGPTDTQYF	TGTGCCAGCAGCTTAACCCGGGGCCCCACAGATACGCAGTATTTT
TRBV12-5	TRBD2	TRBJ2-1	-	CASARDYQNNEQFF	TGTGCTAGTGCTCGGGACTATCAGAACAATGAGCAGTTCTTC
TRBV15	-	TRBJ1-1	few	CATSRDLRNTEAFF	TGTGCCACCAGCAGAGATCTGAGGAACACTGAAGCTTTCTTT
TRBV3-1	TRBD1	TRBJ2-1	few	CASSLTGEYNNEQFF	TGTGCCAGCAGCCTGACAGGGGAGTACAACAATGAGCAGTTCTTC
TRBV12-3/TRBV12-4	TRBD2	TRBJ2-3	-	CASSLILLAGVDTQYF	TGTGCCAGCAGTTTAATTTTGCTAGCGGGAGTAGATACGCAGTATTTT
TRBV12-3/TRBV12-4	TRBD2	TRBJ2-3	-	CASSLRTSVNADTQYF	TGTGCCAGCAGTCTCAGGACTAGCGTGAATGCAGATACGCAGTATTTT
TRBV27	-	TRBJ2-7	few	CASSLISGYEQYF	TGTGCCAGCAGTCTCATTAGCGGATACGAGCAGTACTTC
TRBV5-4	-	TRBJ1-5	few	CASSLGPKGPQHF	TGTGCCAGCAGCTTGGGACCGAAGGGGCCCCAGCATTTT
TRBV30	TRBD2	TRBJ2-1	-	CAWSRLTSGRLSEQFF	TGTGCCTGGAGCCGACTGACTAGCGGGAGATTAAGTGAGCAGTTCTTC
TRBV6-2/TRBV6-3	TRBD1	TRBJ1-1	-	CASSHHPVGQGALREAFF	TGTGCCAGCAGTCACCACCCCGTGGGACAGGGGGCCCTTCGTGAAGCTTTCTTT
TRBV5-4	-	TRBJ1-1	-	CARGEQFFMNTEAFF	TGTGCCAGGGGCGAACAGTTTTTCATGAACACTGAAGCTTTCTTT
TRBV28	-	TRBJ2-2	-	CASSLYGELFF	TGTGCCAGCAGTTTATACGGGGAGCTGTTTTTT
TRBV10-3	-	TRBJ2-3	-	CAISESQRSTDTQYF	TGTGCCATCAGTGAGTCACAGCGAAGCACAGATACGCAGTATTTT
TRBV29-1	-	TRBJ1-5	few	CSVGPQGNQPQHF	TGCAGCGTTGGACCCCAAGGCAATCAGCCCCAGCATTTT
TRBV5-1	TRBD1	TRBJ2-3	few	CASSPGQGVDTQYF	TGCGCCAGCAGCCCAGGACAGGGGGTGGATACGCAGTATTTT
TRBV2	-	TRBJ1-4	-	CASRQGREKLFF	TGTGCCAGCAGGCAGGGGCGCGAAAAACTGTTTTTT
TRBV7-2	-	TRBJ1-2	few	CASSPAESGANYGYTF	TGTGCCAGCAGCCCGGCCGAGTCGGGGGCTAACTATGGCTACACCTTC
TRBV10-2	TRBD2	TRBJ2-2	-	CASRLAFTGELFF	TGCGCCAGCCGACTAGCTTTCACCGGGGAGCTGTTTTTT
TRBV12-3/TRBV12-4	-	TRBJ2-2	-	CASSPRAGGELFF	TGTGCCAGCAGTCCCCGAGCGGGCGGGGAGCTGTTTTTT
TRBV7-3	TRBD1	TRBJ1-1	-	CASSPTGVTEAFF	TGTGCCAGCAGCCCAACAGGGGTAACTGAAGCTTTCTTT
TRBV20-1	TRBD2	TRBJ2-1	-	CSADSGRRGNEQFF	TGCAGTGCCGACAGCGGGAGAAGGGGCAATGAGCAGTTCTTC
TRBV20-1	TRBD2	TRBJ2-2	-	CSARGLAGGGTGELFF	TGCAGTGCTAGGGGACTAGCGGGAGGTGGAACCGGGGAGCTGTTTTTT
TRBV27	-	TRBJ1-4	-	CASSSLSAATNEKLFF	TGTGCCAGCAGTTCGCTTTCAGCAGCAACTAATGAAAAACTGTTTTTT
TRBV18	-	TRBJ2-2	few	CASSPFENTGELFF	TGTGCCAGCTCACCATTCGAGAACACCGGGGAGCTGTTTTTT
TRBV6-5	TRBD1	TRBJ1-3	-	CASSSTGDSDFSGNTIYF	TGTGCCAGCAGTTCCACCGGGGACAGCGATTTCTCTGGAAACACCATATATTTT
TRBV7-9	-	TRBJ2-4	-	CASSLAGEKNIQYF	TGTGCCAGCAGCTTAGCCGGGGAGAAGAACATTCAGTACTTC
TRBV27	TRBD2	TRBJ2-1	once	CASSGGGPWGYNEQFF	TGTGCCAGCAGCGGGGGGGGGCCTTGGGGCTACAATGAGCAGTTCTTC
TRBV10-3	-	TRBJ1-1	few	CAIRDREQETEAFF	TGTGCCATCAGGGACCGGGAGCAGGAGACTGAAGCTTTCTTT
TRBV7-3	-	TRBJ2-6	-	CASSREGTAGANVLTF	TGTGCCAGCAGCCGCGAAGGGACTGCTGGGGCCAACGTCCTGACTTTC
TRBV12-3/TRBV12-4	-	TRBJ2-3	few	CASSFTGPRTDTQYF	TGTGCCAGCAGTTTTACGGGGCCGCGCACAGATACGCAGTATTTT
TRBV6-1	-	TRBJ2-1	-	CASSKNLVLPYNEQFF	TGTGCCAGCAGTAAAAATCTAGTTTTGCCCTACAATGAGCAGTTCTTC
TRBV7-3	-	TRBJ1-1	-	CASSLSGGLAEAFF	TGTGCCAGCAGCTTAAGCGGGGGATTGGCTGAAGCTTTCTTT